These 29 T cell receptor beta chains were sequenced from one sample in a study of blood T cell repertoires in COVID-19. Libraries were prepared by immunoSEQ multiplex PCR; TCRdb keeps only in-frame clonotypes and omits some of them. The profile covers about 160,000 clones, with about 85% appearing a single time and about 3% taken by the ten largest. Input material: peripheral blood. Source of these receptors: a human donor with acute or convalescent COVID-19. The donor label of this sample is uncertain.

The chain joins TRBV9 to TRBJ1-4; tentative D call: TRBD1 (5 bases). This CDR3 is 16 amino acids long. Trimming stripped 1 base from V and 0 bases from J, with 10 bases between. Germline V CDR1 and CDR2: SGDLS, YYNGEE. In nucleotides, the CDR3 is TGTGCCAGCAGCGTAACCCCAGGGTCAACTAATGAAAAACTGTTTTTT. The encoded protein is CASSVTPGSTNEKLFF.

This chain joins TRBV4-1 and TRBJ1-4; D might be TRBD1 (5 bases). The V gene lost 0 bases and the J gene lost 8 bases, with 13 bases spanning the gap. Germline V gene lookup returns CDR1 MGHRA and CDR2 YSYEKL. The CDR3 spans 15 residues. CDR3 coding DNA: TGCGCCAGCAGCCAAGATCTGGGGCTCGGCGAAAAACTGTTTTTT. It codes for CASSQDLGLGEKLFF.

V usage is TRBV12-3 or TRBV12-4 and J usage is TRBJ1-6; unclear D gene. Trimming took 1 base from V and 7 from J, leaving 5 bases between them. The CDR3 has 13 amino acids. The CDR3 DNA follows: TGTGCCAGCAGTTTAGGGAGGAATTCACCCCTCCACTTT. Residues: CASSLGRNSPLHF.

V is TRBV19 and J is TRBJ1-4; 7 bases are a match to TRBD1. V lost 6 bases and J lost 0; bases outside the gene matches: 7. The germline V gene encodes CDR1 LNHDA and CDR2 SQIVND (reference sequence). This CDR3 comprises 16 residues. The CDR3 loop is CASSTGQVSTNEKLFF. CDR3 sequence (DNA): TGTGCCAGTAGCACAGGACAGGTTTCAACTAATGAAAAACTGTTTTTT.

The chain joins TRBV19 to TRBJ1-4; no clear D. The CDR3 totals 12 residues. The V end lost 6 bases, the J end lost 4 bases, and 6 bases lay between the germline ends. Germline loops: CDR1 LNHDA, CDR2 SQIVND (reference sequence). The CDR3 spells CASRINNEKLFF. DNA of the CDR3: TGTGCCAGTAGAATTAATAATGAAAAACTGTTTTTT. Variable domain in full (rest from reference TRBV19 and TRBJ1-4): DGGITQSPKYLFRKEGQNVTLSCEQNLNHDAMYWYRQDPGQGLRLIYYSQIVNDFQKGDIAEGYSVSREKKESFPLTVTSAQKNPTAFYLCASRINNEKLFFGSGTQLSVL.

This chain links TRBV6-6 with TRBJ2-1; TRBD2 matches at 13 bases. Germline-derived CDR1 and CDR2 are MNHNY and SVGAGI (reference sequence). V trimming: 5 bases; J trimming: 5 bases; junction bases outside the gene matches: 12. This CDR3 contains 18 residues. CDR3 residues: CASSRPGTSGVPNNEQFF. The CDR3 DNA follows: TGTGCCAGCAGTCGGCCCGGGACTAGCGGGGTCCCTAACAATGAGCAGTTCTTC.

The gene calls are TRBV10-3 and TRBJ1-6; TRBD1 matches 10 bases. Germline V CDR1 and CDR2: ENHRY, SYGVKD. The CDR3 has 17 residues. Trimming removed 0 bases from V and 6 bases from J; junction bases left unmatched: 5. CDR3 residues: CAISESRTGGLNSPLHF. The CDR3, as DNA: TGTGCCATCAGTGAGTCCAGGACAGGGGGGCTTAATTCACCCCTCCACTTT.

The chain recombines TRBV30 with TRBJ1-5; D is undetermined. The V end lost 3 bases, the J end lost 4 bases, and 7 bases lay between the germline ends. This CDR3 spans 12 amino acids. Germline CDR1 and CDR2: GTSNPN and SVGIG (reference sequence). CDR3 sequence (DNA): TGTGCCTGGAGCCCGAGGAATCAGCCCCAGCATTTT. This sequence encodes CAWSPRNQPQHF. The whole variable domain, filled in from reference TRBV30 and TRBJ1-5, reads SQTIHQWPATLVQPVGSPLSLECTVEGTSNPNLYWYRQAAGRGLQLLFYSVGIGQISSEVPQNLSASRPQDRQFILSSKKLLLSDSGFYLCAWSPRNQPQHFGDGTRLSIL.

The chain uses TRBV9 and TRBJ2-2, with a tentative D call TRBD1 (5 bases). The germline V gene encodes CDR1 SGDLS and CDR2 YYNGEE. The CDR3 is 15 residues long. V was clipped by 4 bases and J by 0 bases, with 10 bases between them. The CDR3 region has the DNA TGTGCCAGCAGCCCTCAGGGATCGAACACCGGGGAGCTGTTTTTT. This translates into CASSPQGSNTGELFF.

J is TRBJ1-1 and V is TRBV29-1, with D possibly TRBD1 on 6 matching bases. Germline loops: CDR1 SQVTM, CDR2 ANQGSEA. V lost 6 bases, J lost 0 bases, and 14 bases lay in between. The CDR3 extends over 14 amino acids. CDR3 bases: TGCAGCGTCGTTAGGGGGGGTGTGAACACTGAAGCTTTCTTT. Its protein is CSVVRGGVNTEAFF.

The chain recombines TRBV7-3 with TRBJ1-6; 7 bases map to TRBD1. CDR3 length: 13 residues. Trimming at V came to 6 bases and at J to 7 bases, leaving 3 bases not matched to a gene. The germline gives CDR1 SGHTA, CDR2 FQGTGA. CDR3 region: CASSTGVNSPLHF. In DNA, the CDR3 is TGTGCCAGCAGTACAGGGGTGAATTCACCCCTCCACTTT. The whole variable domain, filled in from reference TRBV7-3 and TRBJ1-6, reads GAGVSQTPSNKVTEKGKYVELRCDPISGHTALYWYRQSLGQGPEFLIYFQGTGAADDSGLPNDRFFAVRPEGSVSTLKIQRTERGDSAVYLCASSTGVNSPLHFGNGTRLTVT.

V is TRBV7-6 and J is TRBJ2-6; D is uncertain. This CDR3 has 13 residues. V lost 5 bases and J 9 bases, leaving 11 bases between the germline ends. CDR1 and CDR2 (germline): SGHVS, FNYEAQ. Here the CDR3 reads CASSVWSDNVLTF. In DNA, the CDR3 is TGTGCCAGCAGCGTGTGGAGCGACAACGTCCTGACTTTC.

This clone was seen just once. CDR3 sequence: CASSQSLGLPGEVDTQYF. DNA of the CDR3: TGCGCCAGCAGTCAATCGCTGGGACTACCCGGGGAGGTAGATACGCAGTATTTT. The chain has TRBV23-1 and TRBJ2-3; 7 positions agree with TRBD2. TRBV23-1 carries the ORF label, with uncertain function. V shed 0 bases and J 5 bases; nucleotides not matched to a gene: 14. The CDR3 is 18 amino acids.

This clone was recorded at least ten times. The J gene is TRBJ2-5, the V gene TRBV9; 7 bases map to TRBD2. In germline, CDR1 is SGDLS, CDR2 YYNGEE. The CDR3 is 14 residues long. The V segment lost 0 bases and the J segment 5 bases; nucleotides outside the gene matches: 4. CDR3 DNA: TGTGCCAGCAGCGTAGGGAATAGCGGGGAGACCCAGTACTTC. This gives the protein CASSVGNSGETQYF.

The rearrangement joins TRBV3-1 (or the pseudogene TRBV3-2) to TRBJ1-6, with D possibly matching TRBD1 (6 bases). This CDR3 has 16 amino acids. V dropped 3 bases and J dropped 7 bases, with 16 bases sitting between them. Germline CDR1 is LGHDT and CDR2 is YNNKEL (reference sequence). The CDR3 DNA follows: TGTGCCAGCAGCCAGTCTACAGGGATAGAGAATTCACCCCTCCACTTT. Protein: CASSQSTGIENSPLHF.

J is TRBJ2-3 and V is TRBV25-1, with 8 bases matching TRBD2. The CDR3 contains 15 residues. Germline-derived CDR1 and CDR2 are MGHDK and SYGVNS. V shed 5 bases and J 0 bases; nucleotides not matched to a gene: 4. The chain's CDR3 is CASSHQRGSTDTQYF. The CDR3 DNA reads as TGTGCCAGCAGTCATCAGCGGGGGAGCACAGATACGCAGTATTTT. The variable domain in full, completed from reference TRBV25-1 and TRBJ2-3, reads EADIYQTPRYLVIGTGKKITLECSQTMGHDKMYWYQQDPGMELHLIHYSYGVNSTEKGDLSSESTVSRIRTEHFPLTLESARPSHTSQYLCASSHQRGSTDTQYFGPGTRLTVL.

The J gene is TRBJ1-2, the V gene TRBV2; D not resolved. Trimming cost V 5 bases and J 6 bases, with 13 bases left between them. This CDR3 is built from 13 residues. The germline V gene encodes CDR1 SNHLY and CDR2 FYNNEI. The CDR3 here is CASSILTTDGYTF. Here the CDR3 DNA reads TGTGCCAGCAGTATACTGACAACCGATGGCTACACCTTC.

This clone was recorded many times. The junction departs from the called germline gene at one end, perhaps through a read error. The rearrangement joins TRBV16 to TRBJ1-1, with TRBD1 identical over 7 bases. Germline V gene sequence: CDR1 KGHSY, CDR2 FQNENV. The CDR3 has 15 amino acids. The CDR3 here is CASSQSPGGFVEAVF. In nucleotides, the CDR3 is TGTGCCAGCAGCCAATCGCCAGGGGGATTTGTTGAAGCTGTCTTT. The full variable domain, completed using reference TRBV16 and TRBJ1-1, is GEEVAQTPKHLVRGEGQKAKLYCAPIKGHSYVFWYQQVLKNEFKFLISFQNENVFDETGMPKERFSAKCLPNSPCSLEIQATKLEDSAVYFCASSQSPGGFVEAVFGQGTRLTVV.

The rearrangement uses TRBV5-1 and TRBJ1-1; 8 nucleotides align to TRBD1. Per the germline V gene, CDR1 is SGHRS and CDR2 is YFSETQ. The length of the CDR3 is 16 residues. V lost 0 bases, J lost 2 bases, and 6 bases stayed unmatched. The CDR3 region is CASSLGWGTGNTEAFF. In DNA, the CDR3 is TGCGCCAGCAGCTTGGGGTGGGGGACAGGCAACACTGAAGCTTTCTTT.

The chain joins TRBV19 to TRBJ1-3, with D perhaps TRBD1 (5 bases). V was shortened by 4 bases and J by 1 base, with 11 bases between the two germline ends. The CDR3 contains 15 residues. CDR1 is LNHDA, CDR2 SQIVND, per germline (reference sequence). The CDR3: CASSTGQPSGNTIYF. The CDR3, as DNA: TGTGCCAGTAGTACTGGACAACCGTCTGGAAACACCATATATTTT.

The CDR3 bases are TGTGCCAGCAGCTTACGTCGCGGGGGGAATTCTAAAGAGACCCAGTACTTC. It is translated as CASSLRRGGNSKETQYF. V and J are TRBV11-2 and TRBJ2-5; TRBD2 aligns across 8 bases. Germline CDR1 is SGHAT and CDR2 is FQNNGV. The CDR3 is 17 amino acids. After removal of 2 bases from V and 3 bases from J, the junction contained 11 bases not matched to a gene.

The CDR3 reads CASSSSRQGHSYGYTF. The DNA of the CDR3 is TGTGCCAGCAGCTCCTCTCGACAGGGCCATAGCTATGGCTACACCTTC. The chain employs TRBV5-4 and TRBJ1-2; 7 nucleotides match TRBD1. CDR3 length: 16 amino acids. V lost 3 bases, J lost 4 bases, and 12 bases stayed unmatched. The germline V gene has CDR1 SGHNT and CDR2 YYREEE (reference sequence).

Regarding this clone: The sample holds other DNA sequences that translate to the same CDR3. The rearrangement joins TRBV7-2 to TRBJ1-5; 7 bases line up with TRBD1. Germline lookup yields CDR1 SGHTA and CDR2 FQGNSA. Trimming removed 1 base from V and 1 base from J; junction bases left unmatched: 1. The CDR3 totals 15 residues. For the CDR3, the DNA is TGTGCCAGCAGCTTAGACAGGGGAAGCAATCAGCCCCAGCATTTT. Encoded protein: CASSLDRGSNQPQHF.

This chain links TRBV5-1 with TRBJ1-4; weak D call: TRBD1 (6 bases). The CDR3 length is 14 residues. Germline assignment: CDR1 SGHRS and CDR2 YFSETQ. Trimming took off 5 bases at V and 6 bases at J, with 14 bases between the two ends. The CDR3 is CASSLQGVDEKLFF. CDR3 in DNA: TGCGCCAGCAGTCTACAGGGAGTAGATGAAAAACTGTTTTTT.

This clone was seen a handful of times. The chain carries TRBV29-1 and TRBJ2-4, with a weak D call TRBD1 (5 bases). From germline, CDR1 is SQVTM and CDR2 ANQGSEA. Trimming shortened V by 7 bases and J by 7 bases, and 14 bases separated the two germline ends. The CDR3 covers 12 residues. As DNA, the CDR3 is TGCAGCGCTTTGGACACTGGGAACATTCAGTACTTC. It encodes CSALDTGNIQYF.

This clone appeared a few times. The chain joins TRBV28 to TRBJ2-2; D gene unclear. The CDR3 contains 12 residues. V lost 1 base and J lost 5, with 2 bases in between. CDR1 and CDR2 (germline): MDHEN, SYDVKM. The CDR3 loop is CASSLLTGELFF. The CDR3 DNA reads TGTGCCAGCAGTTTATTAACCGGGGAGCTGTTTTTT. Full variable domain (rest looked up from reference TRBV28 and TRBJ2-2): DVKVTQSSRYLVKRTGEKVFLECVQDMDHENMFWYRQDPGLGLRLIYFSYDVKMKEKGDIPEGYSVSREKKERFSLILESASTNQTSMYLCASSLLTGELFFGEGSRLTVL.

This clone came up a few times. CDR3 DNA: TGTGCCAGCAGGCCTCCTAGCGGGGGTTACAATGAGCAGTTCTTC. Protein: CASRPPSGGYNEQFF. The chain uses TRBV5-4 and TRBJ2-1, with TRBD2 matching over 10 bases. The CDR3 length is 15 residues. V trimming: 5 bases; J trimming: 4 bases; junction bases outside the gene matches: 6. Germline CDR1 and CDR2: SGHNT and YYREEE (reference sequence).

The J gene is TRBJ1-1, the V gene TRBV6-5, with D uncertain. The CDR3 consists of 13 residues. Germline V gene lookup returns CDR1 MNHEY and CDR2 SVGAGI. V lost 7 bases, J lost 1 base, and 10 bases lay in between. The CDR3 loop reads CASTPPQNTEAFF. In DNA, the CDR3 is TGTGCCAGCACCCCGCCACAGAACACTGAAGCTTTCTTT.

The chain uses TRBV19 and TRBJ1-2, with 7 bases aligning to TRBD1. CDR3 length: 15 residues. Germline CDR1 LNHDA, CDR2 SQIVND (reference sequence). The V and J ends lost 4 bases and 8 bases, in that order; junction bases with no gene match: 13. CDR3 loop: CASSTRDRWLGGYTF. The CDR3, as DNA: TGTGCCAGTAGTACCCGGGACAGATGGCTAGGAGGCTACACCTTC.